This T cell receptor (beta chain) was identified during a study of cytomegalovirus exposure and HLA in healthy donors. Study-level findings and limits: It was 150 to 200 TCR beta chains that were listed as cytomegalovirus-associated. Trimming of TCR beta V- and J-genes showed a link, identified in a later analysis, to a missense DCLRE1C variant.

Note on this clone: Its specificity is not known.

Germline trimming cut 5 bases from V and 8 bases from J; bases unmatched to any gene: 14. The CDR3 runs to 15 residues. CDR1 and CDR2 (germline): LNHDA, SQIVND (reference sequence). The PCR made use of 60 Vbeta and 13 Jbeta primers. Profiled with immunoSEQ multiplex PCR; TCRdb holds only in-frame clones, not every one. The profile shows roughly 150,000 clones, around 67% of them singletons. Sequenced material: PBMCs. The TCR sequence derives from a woman aged 18-29 years in good health and CMV-seronegative. The chain combines TRBV19 with TRBJ1-2, with 7 bases lining up with TRBD1. The CDR3 spells CASSSTGGGLDGYTF. Written as DNA, the CDR3 is TGTGCCAGTAGTTCCACTGGAGGGGGCTTGGACGGCTACACCTTC.